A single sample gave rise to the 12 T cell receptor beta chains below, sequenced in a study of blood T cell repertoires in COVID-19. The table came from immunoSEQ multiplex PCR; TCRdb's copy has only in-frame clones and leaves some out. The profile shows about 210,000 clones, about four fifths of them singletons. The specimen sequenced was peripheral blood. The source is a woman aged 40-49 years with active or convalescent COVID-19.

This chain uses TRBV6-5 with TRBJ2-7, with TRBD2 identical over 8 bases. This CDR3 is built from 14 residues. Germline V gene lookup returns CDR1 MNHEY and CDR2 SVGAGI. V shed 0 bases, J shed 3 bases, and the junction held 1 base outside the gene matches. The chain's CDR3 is CASSYSLAGYEQYF. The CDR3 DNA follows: TGTGCCAGCAGTTACTCTCTAGCGGGCTACGAGCAGTACTTC.

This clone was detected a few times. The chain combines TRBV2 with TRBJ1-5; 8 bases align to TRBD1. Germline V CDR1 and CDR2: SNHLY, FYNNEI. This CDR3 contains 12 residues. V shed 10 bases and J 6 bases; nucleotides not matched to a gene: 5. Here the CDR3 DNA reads TGTGCCACGTCTGACAGGGGTCAGCCCCAGCATTTT. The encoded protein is CATSDRGQPQHF.

The CDR3 loop is CASSLPHGTSQETQYF. CDR3 coding DNA: TGTGCCAGCAGCTTACCCCACGGGACAAGTCAAGAGACCCAGTACTTC. The chain recombines TRBV5-4 with TRBJ2-5, with D possibly TRBD1 on 6 matching bases. CDR3 length: 16 amino acids. The V and J ends lost 2 bases and 2 bases respectively, with 16 bases between them. Germline lookup yields CDR1 SGHNT and CDR2 YYREEE (reference sequence). Complete variable domain (other parts from reference TRBV5-4 and TRBJ2-5): ETGVTQSPTHLIKTRGQQVTLRCSSQSGHNTVSWYQQALGQGPQFIFQYYREEENGRGNFPPRFSGLQFPNYSSELNVNALELDDSALYLCASSLPHGTSQETQYFGPGTRLLVL.

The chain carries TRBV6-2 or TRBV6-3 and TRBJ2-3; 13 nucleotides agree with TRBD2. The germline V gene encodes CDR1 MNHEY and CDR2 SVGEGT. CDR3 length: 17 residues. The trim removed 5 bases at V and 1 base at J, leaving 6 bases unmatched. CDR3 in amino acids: CASSQGLAGARTDTQYF. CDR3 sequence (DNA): TGTGCCAGCAGTCAAGGACTAGCGGGGGCCCGCACAGATACGCAGTATTTT.

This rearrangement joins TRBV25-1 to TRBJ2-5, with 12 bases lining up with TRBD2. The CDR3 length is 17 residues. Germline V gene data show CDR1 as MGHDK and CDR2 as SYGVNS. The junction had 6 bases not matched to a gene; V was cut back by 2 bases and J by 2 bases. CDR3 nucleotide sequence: TGTGCCAGCAGTGAACTGACTAGCGGGAGTCCGCAAGAGACCCAGTACTTC. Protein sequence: CASSELTSGSPQETQYF.

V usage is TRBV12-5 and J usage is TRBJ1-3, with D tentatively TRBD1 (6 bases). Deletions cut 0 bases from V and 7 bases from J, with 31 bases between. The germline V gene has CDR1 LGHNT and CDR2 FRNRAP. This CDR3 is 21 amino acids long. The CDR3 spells CASGLVQGPAAPRGRVNTIYF. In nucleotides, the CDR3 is TGTGCTAGTGGTTTGGTACAGGGTCCGGCGGCGCCACGAGGTCGGGTTAACACCATATATTTT.

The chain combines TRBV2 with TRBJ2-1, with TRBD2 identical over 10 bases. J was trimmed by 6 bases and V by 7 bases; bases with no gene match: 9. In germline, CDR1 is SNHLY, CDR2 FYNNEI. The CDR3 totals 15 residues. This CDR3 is CASNYGLAGANEQFF. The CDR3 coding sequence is TGTGCCAGCAATTACGGCCTAGCGGGAGCCAATGAGCAGTTCTTC.

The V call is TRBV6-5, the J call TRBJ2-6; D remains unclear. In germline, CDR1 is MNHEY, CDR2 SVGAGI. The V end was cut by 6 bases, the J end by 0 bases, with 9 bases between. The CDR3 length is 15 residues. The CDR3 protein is CASSTRYSGANVLTF. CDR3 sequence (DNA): TGTGCCAGCAGCACTCGGTACTCTGGGGCCAACGTCCTGACTTTC.

The CDR3 sequence is CASRTPPGQGIETQYF. DNA of the CDR3: TGTGCCAGCAGGACCCCTCCGGGACAGGGTATCGAGACCCAGTACTTC. The chain combines TRBV28 with TRBJ2-5; 9 nucleotides agree with TRBD1. Trimming at V came to 6 bases and at J to 5 bases, leaving 13 bases not matched to a gene. CDR3 size: 16 residues. Germline CDR1 and CDR2: MDHEN and SYDVKM. Variable domain in full (rest from reference TRBV28 and TRBJ2-5): DVKVTQSSRYLVKRTGEKVFLECVQDMDHENMFWYRQDPGLGLRLIYFSYDVKMKEKGDIPEGYSVSREKKERFSLILESASTNQTSMYLCASRTPPGQGIETQYFGPGTRLLVL.

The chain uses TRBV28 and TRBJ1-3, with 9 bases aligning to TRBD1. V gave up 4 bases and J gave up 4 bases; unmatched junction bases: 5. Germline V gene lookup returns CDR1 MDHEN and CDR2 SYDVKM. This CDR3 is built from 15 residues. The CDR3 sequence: CASSSQGATGNTIYF. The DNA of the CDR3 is TGTGCCAGCAGTTCACAGGGGGCTACGGGAAACACCATATATTTT. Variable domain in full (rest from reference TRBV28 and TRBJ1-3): DVKVTQSSRYLVKRTGEKVFLECVQDMDHENMFWYRQDPGLGLRLIYFSYDVKMKEKGDIPEGYSVSREKKERFSLILESASTNQTSMYLCASSSQGATGNTIYFGEGSWLTVV.

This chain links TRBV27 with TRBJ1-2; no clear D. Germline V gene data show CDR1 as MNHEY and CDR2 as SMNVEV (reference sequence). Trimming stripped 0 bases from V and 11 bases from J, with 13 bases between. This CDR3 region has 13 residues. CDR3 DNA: TGTGCCAGCAGTTTATCTCAAGGTTCGAGGTACACCTTC. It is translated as CASSLSQGSRYTF.

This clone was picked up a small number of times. Here the CDR3 DNA reads TGTGCCAGCAGCCCCAGCGGGGCTGGGGCCAACGTCCTGACTTTC. Translation: CASSPSGAGANVLTF. This chain connects TRBV7-2 to TRBJ2-6; 7 bases map to TRBD2. Per the germline V gene, CDR1 is SGHTA and CDR2 is FQGNSA. J was trimmed by 2 bases and V by 5 bases; bases with no gene match: 3. The CDR3 runs to 15 residues.